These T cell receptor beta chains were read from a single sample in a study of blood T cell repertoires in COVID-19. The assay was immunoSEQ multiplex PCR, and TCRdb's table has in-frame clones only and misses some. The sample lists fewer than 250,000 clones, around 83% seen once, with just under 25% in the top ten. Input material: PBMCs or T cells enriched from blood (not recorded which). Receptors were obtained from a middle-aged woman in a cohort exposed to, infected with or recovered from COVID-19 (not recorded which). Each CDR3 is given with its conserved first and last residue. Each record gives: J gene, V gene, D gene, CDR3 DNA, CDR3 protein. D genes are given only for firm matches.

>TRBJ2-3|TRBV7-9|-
TGTGCCAGCAGCTTAAGGGTGGGAGGCCCCGATACGCAGTATTTT
CASSLRVGGPDTQYF
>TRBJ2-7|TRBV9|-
TGTGCCAGCAGCGTACAGGGTACCTCGAATAGGGACGAGCAGTACTTC
CASSVQGTSNRDEQYF
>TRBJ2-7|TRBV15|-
TGTGCCACCAGCAGATTCGGGGACGAGCAGTACTTC
CATSRFGDEQYF
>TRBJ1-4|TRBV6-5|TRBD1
TGTGCCAGCAGAAAGACAGGGTTTGAAAAACTGTTTTTT
CASRKTGFEKLFF
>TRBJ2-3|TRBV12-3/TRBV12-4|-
TGTGCCAGCAGTTTATCCCTCACAGATACGCAGTATTTT
CASSLSLTDTQYF
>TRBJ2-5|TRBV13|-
TGTGCCAGCAGCACCCGGACAGCCCAAGAGACCCAGTACTTC
CASSTRTAQETQYF
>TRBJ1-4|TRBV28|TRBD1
TGTGCCAGCAGAATTTTTGGGGACAGGGGGCACGAAAAACTGTTTTTT
CASRIFGDRGHEKLFF
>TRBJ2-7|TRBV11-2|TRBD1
TGTGCCAGCAGCCCCGAGACAGGGGGGGCCTACGAGCAGTACTTC
CASSPETGGAYEQYF
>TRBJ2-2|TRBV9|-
TGTGCCAGCAGCGGTCAGGGATCGAACACCGGGGAGCTGTTTTTT
CASSGQGSNTGELFF
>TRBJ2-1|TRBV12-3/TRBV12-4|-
TGTGCCAGCAGTCCCGACGGGTACAATGAGCAGTTCTTC
CASSPDGYNEQFF
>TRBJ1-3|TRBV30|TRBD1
TGTGCCTGGAGCCGGACAGGGGGCTCTGGAAACACCATATATTTT
CAWSRTGGSGNTIYF
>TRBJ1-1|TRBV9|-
TGTGCCAGCAGCCAGCGGGGGGCGAACACTGAAGCTTTCTTT
CASSQRGANTEAFF
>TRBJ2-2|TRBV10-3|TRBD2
TGTGCCATCAGTCTCTTCGGGACTAGCGGGGAGGCGGACACCGGGGAGCTGTTTTTT
CAISLFGTSGEADTGELFF
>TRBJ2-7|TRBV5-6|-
TGTGCCAGCAGCTTGGGGGGGACAACCTACGAGCAGTACTTC
CASSLGGTTYEQYF
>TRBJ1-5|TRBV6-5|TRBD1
TGTGCCAGCAGTTATACAGGGGGTCAGCCCCAGCATTTT
CASSYTGGQPQHF